The 23 T cell receptor beta chains presented below share a single source sample, sequenced in a study of shared clonotypes between healthy human individuals. TCRdb's table, derived via immunoSEQ multiplex PCR, lists solely in-frame clones and lacks some. In the table there are about 680,000 clones, 73% of which are singletons. The sample comprised memory CD4+ T cells sorted from blood. Subset denoted: CD45RA-negative fraction. The receptors derive from a woman between 25 and 40 years old in good health.

In the case of this clone: This specimen includes other DNA sequences encoding the same CDR3. The chain combines TRBV6-5 with TRBJ1-1; 8 nucleotides align to TRBD1. The junction had 2 bases not matched to a gene; V was cut back by 2 bases and J by 3 bases. Germline CDR1 and CDR2: MNHEY and SVGAGI. CDR3 size: 14 residues. The CDR3 reads CASSYDRGDTEAFF. The CDR3 DNA is TGTGCCAGCAGTTACGACAGGGGTGACACTGAAGCTTTCTTT.

V gene TRBV29-1 combines with J gene TRBJ2-5, with 10 nucleotides matching TRBD2. This CDR3 region has 14 residues. Germline CDR1 reads SQVTM; CDR2 reads ANQGSEA. The CDR3 region is CSFQSGRAGETQYF. The CDR3, as DNA: TGCTCTTTCCAGAGCGGGAGGGCCGGAGAGACCCAGTACTTC.

This chain uses TRBV7-8 with TRBJ2-3; no reliable D call. The germline V gene has CDR1 SGHVS and CDR2 FQNEAQ. This CDR3 region has 12 residues. The V gene lost 2 bases and the J gene lost 5 bases, with 5 bases spanning the gap. The CDR3 sequence is CASSLNGDTQYF. CDR3 DNA sequence: TGTGCCAGCAGCTTAAATGGAGATACGCAGTATTTT.

This clone was observed a few times. The chain recombines TRBV7-2 with TRBJ2-7; 8 nucleotides line up with TRBD2. The CDR3 is made up of 15 amino acids. CDR1 is SGHTA, CDR2 FQGNSA, per germline. V dropped 1 base and J dropped 1; count of bases not matched to a gene: 3. The CDR3 coding sequence is TGTGCCAGCAGCTTAGTGCCGGGAGGGTCCTACGAGCAGTACTTC. Its protein is CASSLVPGGSYEQYF. Full variable domain (outside the CDR3, taken from reference TRBV7-2 and TRBJ2-7): GAGVSQSPSNKVTEKGKDVELRCDPISGHTALYWYRQSLGQGLEFLIYFQGNSAPDKSGLPSDRFSAERTGGSVSTLTIQRTQQEDSAVYLCASSLVPGGSYEQYFGPGTRLTVT.

Comments on this clone: This same CDR3 is encoded by further DNA sequences in the sample. V and J are TRBV18 and TRBJ2-2; D remains ambiguous. V was clipped by 2 bases and J by 0 bases, with 1 base between them. CDR3 length: 13 amino acids. Germline lookup yields CDR1 KGHSH and CDR2 LQKENI. CDR3 DNA sequence: TGTGCCAGCTCACCAGCGAACACCGGGGAGCTGTTTTTT. It translates to CASSPANTGELFF.

This chain connects TRBV29-1 to TRBJ1-1, with 10 positions matching TRBD1. The CDR3 sequence is 13 residues long. Germline V gives CDR1 SQVTM, CDR2 ANQGSEA. Trimming removed 4 bases from V and 6 bases from J; junction bases left unmatched: 5. The CDR3 DNA reads as TGCAGCGTTGGCGAGACAGGGGGCCCTGAAGCTTTCTTT. The encoded protein is CSVGETGGPEAFF.

This chain connects TRBV19 to TRBJ2-7, with 11 nucleotides matching TRBD2. The CDR3 has 15 amino acids. Trimming removed 4 bases from V and 2 bases from J; junction bases left unmatched: 4. Germline loops: CDR1 LNHDA, CDR2 SQIVND (reference sequence). CDR3 sequence reads: CASSTGLAATYEQYF. The CDR3, as DNA: TGTGCCAGTAGTACGGGACTAGCGGCGACCTACGAGCAGTACTTC.

The chain has TRBV7-3 and TRBJ2-5, with D possibly being TRBD1 (6 bases). V lost 1 base and J lost 8, with 11 bases in between. The CDR3 contains 13 residues. Looked up from germline, CDR1 is SGHTA and CDR2 is FQGTGA. CDR3 region: CASSLSKGGTQYF. The CDR3 DNA sequence: TGTGCCAGCAGCTTAAGTAAAGGGGGAACCCAGTACTTC.

J is TRBJ2-2 and V is TRBV6-6; possible D gene TRBD2, 6 bases. This CDR3 is built from 16 residues. V was shortened by 0 bases and J by 7 bases, with 15 bases between the two germline ends. Germline V gene lookup returns CDR1 MNHNY and CDR2 SVGAGI (reference sequence). CDR3 DNA sequence: TGTGCCAGCAGTTACTCCTTCTTAGCGGCTCGCGGGGAGCTGTTTTTT. This gives the protein CASSYSFLAARGELFF.

V gene TRBV19 combines with J gene TRBJ2-6; no firm D call. The V gene's germline CDR1 is LNHDA and CDR2 SQIVND (reference sequence). This CDR3 region has 15 residues. V was cut by 4 bases and J by 4 bases, with 11 bases left in between. The CDR3 DNA reads TGTGCCAGTAGTACATGGGCGCTAGGGGCCAACGTCCTGACTTTC. This translates into CASSTWALGANVLTF.

The rearrangement joins TRBV2 to TRBJ2-1; possible D gene TRBD1, 6 bases. Germline V lookup: CDR1 SNHLY, CDR2 FYNNEI. Trimming stripped 7 bases from V and 9 bases from J, with 19 bases between. This CDR3 has 14 residues. This CDR3 reads CASKRTGTGGEQFF. DNA for the CDR3: TGTGCCAGCAAAAGAACAGGGACGGGCGGTGAGCAGTTCTTC. The full variable domain, with the rest looked up from reference TRBV2 and TRBJ2-1, is EPEVTQTPSHQVTQMGQEVILRCVPISNHLYFYWYRQILGQKVEFLVSFYNNEISEKSEIFDDQFSVERPDGSNFTLKIRSTKLEDSAMYFCASKRTGTGGEQFFGPGTRLTVL.

In this sample, this clone turned up a few times. V usage is TRBV7-9 and J usage is TRBJ2-7, with TRBD2 matching over 12 bases. The V gene's germline CDR1 is SEHNR and CDR2 FQNEAQ (reference sequence). The CDR3 contains 17 residues. V was clipped by 5 bases and J by 5 bases; unmatched bases: 13. The CDR3 is CASSQDLLAGGGDEQYF. Written as DNA, the CDR3 is TGTGCCAGCAGCCAAGATCTACTAGCGGGAGGTGGGGACGAGCAGTACTTC.

The rearrangement uses TRBV30 and TRBJ1-2, with 9 bases that match TRBD1. V shed 7 bases and J 4 bases; nucleotides not matched to a gene: 7. Germline CDR1 is GTSNPN and CDR2 is SVGIG (reference sequence). CDR3 size: 13 residues. The CDR3 region has the DNA TGTGCCTTCGCGGGACAGGGCGCCTATGGCTACACCTTC. As protein: CAFAGQGAYGYTF.

J is TRBJ2-3 and V is TRBV10-1; possibly TRBD1 for D (5 bases). Trimming cost V 2 bases and J 7 bases, with 13 bases left between them. The CDR3 has 14 residues. Germline V gene lookup returns CDR1 WNHNN and CDR2 SYGVQD (reference sequence). The CDR3 DNA reads as TGCGCCAGCAGTGAGGCGCAGGGCCCCAATACGCAGTATTTT. This codes for CASSEAQGPNTQYF.

The rearrangement joins TRBV10-2 to TRBJ1-1, with D maybe TRBD1 (5 bases). Trimming cost V 7 bases and J 7 bases, with 19 bases left between them. Germline V gives CDR1 WSHSY, CDR2 SAAADI. The CDR3 has 14 amino acids. The CDR3 DNA follows: TGCGCCAGCAACTTGGGCCGCAGTAGGGGTGAAGCTTTCTTT. Amino acids: CASNLGRSRGEAFF.

The chain couples TRBV7-3 to TRBJ2-1, with 15 bases identical to TRBD2. The CDR3 is 17 residues long. Looked up from germline, CDR1 is SGHTA and CDR2 is FQGTGA. The V and J ends lost 5 bases and 1 base, in that order; junction bases with no gene match: 3. The CDR3 DNA is TGTGCCAGCAGCCTGGGACTAGCGGGAGGATCCTACAATGAGCAGTTCTTC. This translates into CASSLGLAGGSYNEQFF.

The rearrangement uses TRBV21-1 and TRBJ2-4. TRBV21-1 is termed a pseudogene. This CDR3 spans 17 amino acids. The CDR3 protein is CASSKALGSIVKNIQYF. The CDR3 DNA follows: TGTGCCAGCAGCAAAGCGCTTGGAAGTATTGTCAAAAACATTCAGTACTTC.

The chain recombines TRBV5-1 with TRBJ1-4, with D hard to call. V was shortened by 1 base and J by 6 bases, with 16 bases between the two germline ends. Germline values: CDR1 SGHRS, CDR2 YFSETQ. The CDR3 spans 16 residues. Here the CDR3 reads CASSLNRKVFDEKLFF. Here the CDR3 DNA reads TGCGCCAGCAGCTTGAATCGGAAGGTTTTCGATGAAAAACTGTTTTTT.

The CDR3 region has the DNA TGTGCCAGCAGACAAGCGGGAGGGGACGATACGCAGTATTTT. This gives the protein CASRQAGGDDTQYF. The V call is TRBV28, the J call TRBJ2-3, with TRBD2 matching over 10 bases. This CDR3 contains 14 residues. The trim removed 6 bases at V and 6 bases at J, leaving 6 bases unmatched. CDR1 and CDR2 (germline): MDHEN, SYDVKM.

The chain has TRBV7-2 and TRBJ2-5; perhaps TRBD2 as D (5 bases). V gave up 6 bases and J gave up 4 bases, with 15 bases separating them. Germline V gene sequence: CDR1 SGHTA, CDR2 FQGNSA. This CDR3 spans 14 amino acids. DNA of the CDR3: TGTGCCAGCAGTAAAAGGTCTAGCCGAGAGACCCAGTACTTC. Translation gives CASSKRSSRETQYF. Using reference TRBV7-2 and TRBJ2-5 for the parts outside the CDR3, the full variable domain is GAGVSQSPSNKVTEKGKDVELRCDPISGHTALYWYRQSLGQGLEFLIYFQGNSAPDKSGLPSDRFSAERTGGSVSTLTIQRTQQEDSAVYLCASSKRSSRETQYFGPGTRLLVL.

In its sample, this clone was seen a few times. The chain combines TRBV18 with TRBJ1-1; 7 bases match TRBD1. The trim removed 5 bases at V and 6 bases at J, leaving 6 bases unmatched. Germline V gene sequence: CDR1 KGHSH, CDR2 LQKENI. CDR3 length: 13 residues. DNA for the CDR3: TGTGCCAGCTCAACTACCGGGACAGCTGAAGCTTTCTTT. As protein: CASSTTGTAEAFF.

The chain couples TRBV2 to TRBJ2-3; unclear D gene. CDR1 is SNHLY and CDR2 is FYNNEI in the germline V gene. The CDR3 is made up of 14 amino acids. Trimming shortened V by 4 bases and J by 0 bases, and 8 bases separated the two germline ends. CDR3 DNA: TGTGCCAGCAGTGTCGGTCAGAGCACAGATACGCAGTATTTT. Translation gives CASSVGQSTDTQYF. Combining the CDR3 with reference TRBV2 and TRBJ2-3 gives the whole variable domain EPEVTQTPSHQVTQMGQEVILRCVPISNHLYFYWYRQILGQKVEFLVSFYNNEISEKSEIFDDQFSVERPDGSNFTLKIRSTKLEDSAMYFCASSVGQSTDTQYFGPGTRLTVL.

This clone showed up just a few times. The rearrangement links TRBV28 to TRBJ1-2; tentatively, D is TRBD1 (5 bases). Germline V lookup: CDR1 MDHEN, CDR2 SYDVKM. V shed 7 bases and J shed 4 bases, with 13 bases lying between them. CDR3 length: 13 amino acids. CDR3 sequence (DNA): TGTGCCAGCAATGGTGGAGGGGTCTATGGCTACACCTTC. Its translation: CASNGGGVYGYTF.